Following are 8 T cell receptor beta chains from one sample sequenced in a study of blood T cell repertoires in COVID-19 (dated by TCRdb to about 2020). Library preparation was by the immunoSEQ multiplex PCR assay. As stored in TCRdb, this immuneACCESS dataset retains in-frame rearrangements with V and J assigned. A fraction of the clones does not appear; measured against another copy, unresolved V genes explain less than half of the discrepancy, and the remainder lacks a known reason. This sample holds some 210,000 clones; roughly 87% were observed only once. 10% of the sample comes from the top ten. Sequenced material: PBMCs or T cells enriched from blood (not recorded which). The receptors originated from a man aged 18 to 30 with acute COVID-19.

The J gene is TRBJ1-4, the V gene TRBV4-1, with 9 bases lining up with TRBD1. The V segment lost 1 base and the J segment 8 bases; nucleotides outside the gene matches: 8. The germline gives CDR1 MGHRA, CDR2 YSYEKL. This CDR3 contains 16 residues. CDR3 in DNA: TGCGCCAGCAGCCAAGTAGGACAGGGGAACGGGGAAAAACTGTTTTTT. Translated, it gives CASSQVGQGNGEKLFF.

V usage is TRBV30 and J usage is TRBJ2-1; TRBD2 might be the D (6 bases). The germline V and J ends were trimmed by 1 base and 0 bases, with 10 bases remaining between them. CDR3 length: 15 residues. Germline values: CDR1 GTSNPN, CDR2 SVGIG (reference sequence). The DNA for the CDR3 is TGTGCCTGGAGTGCAGGACTACTCTCCTACAATGAGCAGTTCTTC. Its protein product is CAWSAGLLSYNEQFF.

CDR3: CASSQTPRREEVCFF. The CDR3 DNA follows: TGCGCCAGCAGCCAAACCCCTAGGCGGGAGGAAGTGTGTTTCTTC. The rearrangement links TRBV4-1 to TRBJ2-1; 8 nucleotides match TRBD2. The CDR3 sequence is 15 residues long. Trimming at V came to 2 bases and at J to 16 bases, leaving 16 bases not matched to a gene. Germline V gene data show CDR1 as MGHRA and CDR2 as YSYEKL.

The chain employs TRBV19 and TRBJ1-5, with 10 nucleotides matching TRBD1. Trimming took 5 bases from V and 4 from J; bases not matched to a gene: 17. In germline, CDR1 is LNHDA, CDR2 SQIVND (reference sequence). The CDR3 is 19 amino acids. Written as DNA, the CDR3 is TGTGCCAGTAGTTTAATCCGGGACAGGGGTTTTTTTAGGAATCAGCCCCAGCATTTT. This encodes CASSLIRDRGFFRNQPQHF.

V gene TRBV2 combines with J gene TRBJ2-2; 7 nucleotides agree with TRBD2. The CDR3 extends over 16 amino acids. The V gene's germline CDR1 is SNHLY and CDR2 FYNNEI. The V gene end was trimmed by 3 bases and the J gene end by 5 bases; junction bases not matched to a gene: 9. The CDR3 protein is CASSEHRDYLTGELFF. DNA for the CDR3: TGTGCCAGCAGTGAGCACCGGGACTACCTAACCGGGGAGCTGTTTTTT.

This chain links TRBV9 with TRBJ2-7, with D tentatively TRBD1 (6 bases). The CDR3 is made up of 15 amino acids. The ends were cut back, 4 bases at V and 0 bases at J, with 14 bases in the middle. Looked up from germline, CDR1 is SGDLS and CDR2 is YYNGEE. The CDR3 loop reads CASSLHREYSYEQYF. CDR3 bases: TGTGCCAGCAGCCTACACAGGGAGTACTCCTACGAGCAGTACTTC.

The J gene is TRBJ1-5, the V gene TRBV5-1, with D perhaps TRBD1 (5 bases). V shed 0 bases and J shed 9 bases, with 13 bases lying between them. The CDR3 covers 14 residues. The germline V gene has CDR1 SGHRS and CDR2 YFSETQ. The CDR3 nucleotides are TGCGCCAGCAGCTTGGTTCAGGGCGCCGGGCCCCAGCATTTT. Translating it yields CASSLVQGAGPQHF.

This clone showed up just once. CDR3 DNA: TGTGCCAGCAGGAATCAGGGGATCTATGGCTACACCTTC. Encoded protein: CASRNQGIYGYTF. The rearrangement links TRBV5-6 to TRBJ1-2, with D maybe TRBD1 (6 bases). This CDR3 has 13 amino acids. Trimming removed 5 bases from V and 4 bases from J, with 12 bases in between. Germline values: CDR1 SGHDT, CDR2 YYEEEE.